These T cell receptor beta chains were read from a single sample in a study of regulatory dendritic cells for organ transplantation. The repertoire was sequenced with immunoSEQ multiplex PCR; TCRdb's copy has only in-frame clones and lacks some. The sample has under 15,000 clones; around 62% are singletons. These receptors are not linked to any known antigen. Material for sequencing was naive CD8+ T cells from blood cultured with dendritic cells. These receptors were collected from a human donor in good health. Both conserved end residues are part of each CDR3. The order of the fields is J gene, V gene, D gene, clone size, CDR3 protein, CDR3 DNA. D genes are given only for firm matches. Not all rows give a size; the values are once, few, many and, for expanded clones, a class.

TRBJ1-4 | TRBV4-3 | TRBD1 | - | CASSQRKIGQGTEKLFF | TGCGCCAGCAGCCAACGGAAAATCGGACAGGGGACGGAAAAACTGTTTTTT
TRBJ1-1 | TRBV29-1 | - | - | CSVQTALNTEAFF | TGCAGCGTTCAGACAGCACTAAACACTGAAGCTTTCTTT
TRBJ2-3 | TRBV5-6 | TRBD1 | - | CASSLALQGAPSDTQYF | TGTGCCAGCAGCTTGGCCTTGCAGGGGGCCCCTTCAGATACGCAGTATTTT
TRBJ2-7 | TRBV13 | TRBD1 | - | CASSGSGTGFYEQYF | TGTGCCAGCAGCGGATCCGGGACAGGCTTCTACGAGCAGTACTTC
TRBJ1-1 | TRBV28 | TRBD1 | - | CASIARRTGEAFF | TGTGCCAGCATTGCCCGCCGGACAGGTGAAGCTTTCTTT
TRBJ2-2 | TRBV10-3 | - | - | CAIPKEGTGELFF | TGTGCCATCCCTAAGGAGGGAACCGGGGAGCTGTTTTTT
TRBJ2-1 | TRBV19 | TRBD1 | - | CASNDYRGEQFF | TGTGCCAGTAACGACTACAGGGGGGAGCAGTTCTTC
TRBJ1-1 | TRBV7-9 | TRBD1 | - | CASSPGQGSQVEAFF | TGTGCCAGCAGCCCGGGACAGGGGAGCCAAGTAGAAGCTTTCTTT
TRBJ1-2 | TRBV6-6 | - | - | CASSYRSERSVYGYTF | TGTGCCAGCAGTTACCGATCCGAACGGTCCGTCTATGGCTACACCTTC
TRBJ1-6 | TRBV11-2 | - | few | CASSLGQGITPLHF | TGTGCCAGCAGCTTAGGGCAGGGAATAACACCCCTCCACTTT
TRBJ2-1 | TRBV5-6 | - | - | CASSSTGPRGYNEQFF | TGTGCCAGCAGTTCGACCGGGCCTCGCGGGTACAATGAGCAGTTCTTC
TRBJ2-7 | TRBV7-6 | TRBD2 | - | CASSPGGGISYEQYF | TGTGCCAGCAGCCCGGGCGGGGGTATCTCCTACGAGCAGTACTTC
TRBJ1-2 | TRBV13 | TRBD1 | - | CASNPRDSDYGYTF | TGTGCCAGCAACCCCCGGGACAGTGATTATGGCTACACCTTC
TRBJ2-2 | TRBV29-1 | TRBD2 | - | CSVDSGGYTGELFF | TGCAGCGTGGATAGCGGGGGTTACACCGGGGAGCTGTTTTTT
TRBJ2-1 | TRBV11-1 | TRBD2 | once | CASSSNELLAGGAGEQFF | TGTGCCAGCAGCTCCAACGAGCTCCTAGCGGGGGGGGCAGGTGAGCAGTTCTTC
TRBJ2-3 | TRBV27 | - | - | CASSPVPTGTDTQYF | TGTGCCAGCAGTCCCGTCCCGACAGGCACAGATACGCAGTATTTT
TRBJ1-5 | TRBV25-1 | - | - | CASSESRVGNQPQHF | TGTGCCAGCAGTGAATCGAGGGTTGGCAATCAGCCCCAGCATTTT
TRBJ2-4 | TRBV5-5 | - | - | CASSLAQGPEYF | TGTGCCAGCAGCTTGGCGCAGGGGCCCGAGTACTTC
TRBJ2-7 | TRBV11-3 | - | - | CASSSGGLVEQYF | TGTGCCAGCAGCTCAGGGGGGTTGGTCGAGCAGTACTTC
TRBJ2-7 | TRBV27 | - | - | CASWNTGNSYEQYF | TGTGCCAGCTGGAACACAGGGAACTCCTACGAGCAGTACTTC
TRBJ2-3 | TRBV5-1 | - | - | CASSLERTATDTQYF | TGCGCCAGCAGCTTGGAGAGGACAGCCACAGATACGCAGTATTTT
TRBJ2-7 | TRBV19 | TRBD1 | - | CASNPTGGSEQYF | TGTGCCAGTAACCCAACAGGGGGCAGCGAGCAGTACTTC
TRBJ2-7 | TRBV27 | - | - | CASTFVGARDHEQYF | TGTGCCAGCACCTTCGTGGGAGCCCGCGACCACGAGCAGTACTTC
TRBJ1-5 | TRBV27 | - | - | CASSLRGSNQPQHF | TGTGCCAGCAGTTTAAGGGGTAGCAATCAGCCCCAGCATTTT
TRBJ2-7 | TRBV18 | - | - | CASRGVQGIYEQYF | TGTGCCAGCCGCGGCGTACAGGGTATCTACGAGCAGTACTTC
TRBJ1-1 | TRBV6-6 | - | - | CASSPGISNTEAFF | TGTGCCAGCAGTCCGGGAATCTCGAACACTGAAGCTTTCTTT
TRBJ1-2 | TRBV19 | - | medium-sized | CASSISTANYGYTF | TGTGCCAGTAGTATAAGTACAGCTAACTATGGCTACACCTTC
TRBJ2-1 | TRBV7-2 | - | - | CASSNTAGYNEQFF | TGTGCCAGCAGCAACACGGCGGGCTACAATGAGCAGTTCTTC
TRBJ2-7 | TRBV18 | TRBD1 | - | CATSGTGGVEQYF | TGTGCCACTTCCGGGACAGGGGGCGTCGAGCAGTACTTC
TRBJ2-2 | TRBV9 | TRBD1 | - | CASSVEKDRGFAGELFF | TGTGCCAGCAGCGTAGAGAAGGACAGGGGTTTCGCCGGGGAGCTGTTTTTT
TRBJ1-5 | TRBV11-2 | - | few | CASSLAPIGNQPQHF | TGTGCCAGCAGCTTAGCACCCATAGGCAATCAGCCCCAGCATTTT
TRBJ2-7 | TRBV5-6 | - | - | CASSPASGYEQYF | TGTGCCAGCAGCCCTGCGTCAGGATACGAGCAGTACTTC
TRBJ1-1 | TRBV27 | - | - | CASSLGGTYTEAFF | TGTGCCAGCAGTTTAGGAGGCACCTACACTGAAGCTTTCTTT
TRBJ2-2 | TRBV7-6 | TRBD1 | - | CASSTTGADAGELFF | TGTGCCAGCAGCACGACAGGGGCGGACGCCGGGGAGCTGTTTTTT
TRBJ2-1 | TRBV11-1 | TRBD2 | - | CASSSDGGAFDEQFF | TGTGCCAGCAGCTCCGACGGGGGGGCATTCGATGAGCAGTTCTTC
TRBJ1-2 | TRBV2 | - | medium-sized | CASSVGWAGEGYTF | TGTGCCAGCAGTGTAGGGTGGGCAGGGGAAGGCTACACCTTC
TRBJ2-7 | TRBV6-5 | TRBD1 | - | CASSTWTGAHEQYF | TGTGCCAGCAGTACTTGGACAGGGGCCCACGAGCAGTACTTC
TRBJ2-1 | TRBV19 | TRBD2 | - | CASSISSGGTFYNEQFF | TGTGCCAGTAGTATATCCAGCGGGGGGACCTTTTACAATGAGCAGTTCTTC
TRBJ2-1 | TRBV20-1 | TRBD2 | - | CSVSGAGEQFF | TGCAGTGTTAGCGGGGCGGGGGAGCAGTTCTTC
TRBJ2-7 | TRBV4-3 | TRBD2 | - | CASSQDRGGAYEQYF | TGCGCCAGCAGCCAAGATCGCGGGGGGGCGTACGAGCAGTACTTC
TRBJ1-4 | TRBV4-1 | - | few | CASSQVVIGGTNEKLFF | TGCGCCAGCAGCCAAGTTGTGATCGGAGGGACTAATGAAAAACTGTTTTTT
TRBJ2-7 | TRBV13 | - | - | CASSLRGGGLYEQYF | TGTGCCAGCAGCTTACGTGGCGGGGGCCTCTACGAGCAGTACTTC
TRBJ2-1 | TRBV11-2 | TRBD2 | few | CASSLFPGGPDNEQFF | TGTGCCAGCAGCCTCTTTCCGGGGGGGCCTGACAATGAGCAGTTCTTC
TRBJ1-4 | TRBV11-2 | TRBD1 | few | CASSSGQVGEKLFF | TGTGCCAGCAGCTCGGGACAGGTGGGCGAAAAACTGTTTTTT
TRBJ2-5 | TRBV18 | - | - | CASSPRGQETQYF | TGTGCCAGCTCACCAAGGGGACAAGAGACCCAGTACTTC
TRBJ2-2 | TRBV6-5 | - | few | CASSYSWGEAAGELFF | TGTGCCAGCAGTTACTCTTGGGGGGAGGCGGCCGGGGAGCTGTTTTTT
TRBJ2-7 | TRBV5-1 | TRBD1 | - | CASRDPGTGIYEQYF | TGCGCCAGCAGAGACCCCGGGACAGGAATCTACGAGCAGTACTTC
TRBJ1-6 | TRBV5-6 | - | few | CASNHIRGGSPLHF | TGTGCCAGCAACCACATCAGGGGCGGTTCACCCCTCCACTTT
TRBJ2-7 | TRBV23-1 | TRBD1 | few | CASSLPHPDRTYEQYF | TGCGCCAGCAGTCTCCCCCACCCGGACAGGACCTACGAGCAGTACTTC
TRBJ2-7 | TRBV4-3 | TRBD2 | - | CASSPDETSGAYEQYF | TGCGCCAGCAGCCCAGACGAGACTAGCGGGGCCTACGAGCAGTACTTC
TRBJ2-6 | TRBV19 | - | - | CASSIKWYSSSSGANVLTF | TGTGCCAGTAGTATTAAATGGTACAGTTCAAGCTCTGGGGCCAACGTCCTGACTTTC
TRBJ2-1 | TRBV29-1 | - | - | CSTRQSYNEQFF | TGCAGCACCCGACAGTCTTACAATGAGCAGTTCTTC
TRBJ2-7 | TRBV6-5 | TRBD2 | - | CASSLAGPYEQYF | TGTGCCAGCAGTTTAGCGGGCCCCTACGAGCAGTACTTC
TRBJ2-2 | TRBV7-9 | - | once | CASSAPGTPNTGELFF | TGTGCCAGCAGCGCCCCCGGGACACCGAACACCGGGGAGCTGTTTTTT
TRBJ2-7 | TRBV19 | - | - | CASSIASIGYEQYF | TGTGCCAGTAGTATTGCTAGCATCGGCTACGAGCAGTACTTC